This is a list of T cell receptor beta chains from one sample in a study of beta chain features in type 1 diabetes. The repertoire was sequenced with immunoSEQ multiplex PCR; TCRdb's copy has only in-frame clones and lacks some. The sample has around 99,000 clones; about two fifths are singletons. Sequencing used stem cell memory CD4+ T cells from blood. The source of these receptors is a woman aged 18-29 years in good health. Each CDR3 is given with its conserved first and last residue. D genes are given only for firm matches. A clone size is listed for some rows: how often the clone was seen (once, few, many), or a class if it is expanded.

j_gene | v_gene | abundance | d_gene | CDR3aa | CDR3nt
TRBJ2-5 | TRBV9 | few | TRBD2 | CASSVVSGSSGTQYF | TGTGCCAGCAGCGTAGTCAGCGGGAGCTCGGGGACCCAGTACTTC
TRBJ2-3 | TRBV19 | - | - | CASRSGRSAGTDTQYF | TGTGCCAGTAGATCCGGAAGGTCCGCGGGCACAGATACGCAGTATTTT
TRBJ1-3 | TRBV27 | - | - | CASSLSSANSGNTIYF | TGTGCCAGCAGTTTATCCTCAGCGAACTCTGGAAACACCATATATTTT
TRBJ2-2 | TRBV5-1 | - | - | CASSAVTGELFF | TGCGCCAGCAGCGCGGTAACCGGGGAGCTGTTTTTT
TRBJ1-1 | TRBV23-1 | - | TRBD1 | CASSRTHRGHGTEAFF | TGCGCCAGCAGTCGCACCCACAGGGGGCATGGCACTGAAGCTTTCTTT
TRBJ2-2 | TRBV11-2 | - | TRBD2 | CASNQRAGDTGELFF | TGTGCCAGCAACCAGAGAGCGGGAGACACCGGGGAGCTGTTTTTT
TRBJ2-7 | TRBV7-2 | - | TRBD1 | CASSSDRGLEQYF | TGTGCCAGCAGCTCAGACAGGGGCCTAGAGCAGTACTTC
TRBJ2-1 | TRBV5-1 | - | TRBD2 | CASSLVLAGLNEQFF | TGCGCCAGCAGCTTGGTTCTAGCGGGGTTAAATGAGCAGTTCTTC
TRBJ2-2 | TRBV4-1 | few | - | CASSHLRGTGELFF | TGCGCCAGCAGCCACCTCAGGGGCACCGGGGAGCTGTTTTTT
TRBJ2-5 | TRBV16 | few | TRBD1 | CASSQTWAGQGKETQYF | TGTGCCAGCAGCCAAACTTGGGCCGGACAGGGAAAAGAGACCCAGTACTTC
TRBJ2-4 | TRBV19 | few | - | CASKEAVKNIQYF | TGTGCCAGTAAGGAGGCTGTCAAAAACATTCAGTACTTC
TRBJ2-1 | TRBV19 | - | TRBD2 | CASSMRGLASFSSYNEQFF | TGTGCCAGTAGTATGAGGGGACTAGCGAGTTTCAGCTCCTACAATGAGCAGTTCTTC
TRBJ1-1 | TRBV5-1 | - | TRBD1 | CASSLGGGAGTEAFF | TGCGCCAGCAGCTTGGGAGGGGGCGCGGGCACTGAAGCTTTCTTT
TRBJ2-3 | TRBV7-2 | - | - | CASSLRIRRERTTDTQYF | TGTGCCAGCAGCTTAAGGATCCGACGGGAGAGGACCACAGATACGCAGTATTTT
TRBJ1-1 | TRBV10-3 | few | TRBD1 | CAISDISRTGLGTEAFF | TGTGCCATCAGTGATATTTCTCGGACAGGGTTGGGCACTGAAGCTTTCTTT
TRBJ2-7 | TRBV10-3 | few | TRBD1 | CAIRGTGGYQHYEQYF | TGTGCCATCAGGGGGACAGGGGGCTATCAACACTACGAGCAGTACTTC
TRBJ2-1 | TRBV11-1 | - | TRBD1 | CASSSRPGQGWNEQFF | TGTGCCAGCAGTTCTCGACCGGGACAGGGTTGGAATGAGCAGTTCTTC
TRBJ1-2 | TRBV15 | - | - | CATSRGLSYGYTF | TGTGCCACCAGCAGAGGACTGAGCTATGGCTACACCTTC
TRBJ2-3 | TRBV9 | few | TRBD2 | CASSVDPTSGSSTDTQYF | TGTGCCAGCAGCGTAGACCCGACTAGCGGGAGCTCCACAGATACGCAGTATTTT
TRBJ1-2 | TRBV18 | - | TRBD1 | CASSPLDRGQHYGYTF | TGTGCCAGCTCACCACTGGACAGGGGACAACATTATGGCTACACCTTC
TRBJ2-5 | TRBV6-6 | few | - | CASSYSRQLQETQYF | TGTGCCAGCAGTTACTCGAGGCAGCTCCAAGAGACCCAGTACTTC
TRBJ2-7 | TRBV5-1 | few | - | CASSSTGYEQYF | TGCGCCAGCAGCTCGACAGGCTACGAGCAGTACTTC
TRBJ2-7 | TRBV18 | few | TRBD1 | CASSPPGTGSYEQYF | TGTGCCAGCTCACCACCCGGGACAGGGAGCTACGAGCAGTACTTC
TRBJ1-5 | TRBV28 | - | TRBD1 | CASSIRTGVGQPQHF | TGTGCCAGCAGTATCAGGACAGGGGTTGGACAGCCCCAGCATTTT
TRBJ2-1 | TRBV5-1 | - | TRBD1 | CASSFGTVSFNEQFF | TGCGCCAGCAGCTTCGGGACAGTCAGTTTTAATGAGCAGTTCTTC
TRBJ1-1 | TRBV6-5 | few | - | CASSYATNTEAFF | TGTGCCAGCAGTTACGCTACTAACACTGAAGCTTTCTTT
TRBJ2-1 | TRBV27 | - | TRBD2 | CASSPRVAGHNEQFF | TGTGCCAGCAGTCCCCGGGTAGCGGGACACAATGAGCAGTTCTTC
TRBJ2-1 | TRBV9 | - | TRBD2 | CASSVVTSGSYNEQFF | TGTGCCAGCAGCGTAGTAACTAGCGGCTCCTACAATGAGCAGTTCTTC
TRBJ2-1 | TRBV6-1 | - | - | CASSARTVGYNEQFF | TGTGCCAGCAGTGCCCGGACAGTGGGGTACAATGAGCAGTTCTTC
TRBJ2-1 | TRBV9 | few | TRBD2 | CASSALLSSGRARYNEQFF | TGTGCCAGCAGCGCCCTCCTCTCTAGCGGGAGGGCCAGGTACAATGAGCAGTTCTTC
TRBJ1-1 | TRBV7-9 | few | - | CASSSYASDTEAFF | TGTGCCAGCAGCTCGTACGCTTCGGACACTGAAGCTTTCTTT
TRBJ2-7 | TRBV5-1 | - | - | CASSFGHEQYF | TGCGCCAGCAGCTTTGGGCACGAGCAGTACTTC
TRBJ2-1 | TRBV10-3 | few | - | CAISDRGPRYNEQFF | TGTGCCATCAGTGACAGGGGACCCCGCTACAATGAGCAGTTCTTC
TRBJ2-3 | TRBV6-4 | - | - | CASSDSPGRTDTQYF | TGTGCCAGCAGTGACTCGCCAGGGAGGACAGATACGCAGTATTTT
TRBJ2-7 | TRBV28 | - | TRBD2 | CASSLLEPGGNYEQYF | TGTGCCAGCAGTTTACTCGAACCGGGGGGGAACTACGAGCAGTACTTC
TRBJ2-2 | TRBV6-4 | - | - | CASSDRVGELFF | TGTGCCAGCAGTGACAGAGTCGGGGAGCTGTTTTTT
TRBJ1-2 | TRBV5-4 | few | TRBD1 | CASRWTGVNYGYTF | TGTGCCAGCAGATGGACAGGGGTGAACTATGGCTACACCTTC